Listed here are 29 T cell receptor beta chains from one sample, sequenced in a study of vaccination effects on CD4 cells after COVID-19. Culture proceeded for approximately 10 days, and CD4+ T cells were then isolated. Produced via immunoSEQ multiplex PCR; TCRdb's table is partial and in-frame only. The repertoire holds about 58,000 clones, 60% to 85% seen once, with approximately 3% in the top ten. Their specific antigens are unknown. This material consisted of CD4+ T cells from PBMCs cultured without peptide, taken before COVID-19 vaccination. All receptors derive from a human donor who received a COVID-19 vaccine.

CDR3 coding DNA: TGTGCCAGCTCATCTACGTCAGGTGGACAGGGTGGCGATGAGCAGTTCTTC. Residues: CASSSTSGGQGGDEQFF. V and J are TRBV18 and TRBJ2-1, with 8 bases identical to TRBD1. CDR3 length equals 17 residues. Germline loops: CDR1 KGHSH, CDR2 LQKENI. The ends lost 5 bases at V and 8 bases at J; junction bases unmatched: 17.

This clone was picked up a small number of times. CDR3 protein: CASGAYGYTF. CDR3 DNA sequence: TGTGCCAGCGGGGCCTATGGCTACACCTTC. The chain recombines TRBV28 with TRBJ1-2, with a possible D match to TRBD1 (5 bases). The CDR3 covers 10 residues. V was pared by 8 bases and J by 4 bases, with 5 bases between. Germline lookup yields CDR1 MDHEN and CDR2 SYDVKM.

The genes are TRBV28 and TRBJ2-2, with TRBD1 identical over 9 bases. Looked up from germline, CDR1 is MDHEN and CDR2 is SYDVKM. The V and J ends lost 7 bases and 3 bases, in that order; junction bases with no gene match: 3. The CDR3 spans 14 residues. DNA of the CDR3: TGTGCCAGCACCCGGACAGGGGACACCGGGGAGCTGTTTTTT. This sequence encodes CASTRTGDTGELFF.

V gene TRBV3-1 (or the pseudogene TRBV3-2) combines with J gene TRBJ1-1; D not certain. The V end lost 3 bases, the J end lost 0 bases, and 11 bases lay between the germline ends. Germline V gene data show CDR1 as LGHDT and CDR2 as YNNKEL (reference sequence). The CDR3 has 15 amino acids. The CDR3 sequence: CASSHVGRVNTEAFF. DNA of the CDR3: TGTGCCAGCAGCCACGTCGGACGGGTGAACACTGAAGCTTTCTTT.

The J gene is TRBJ1-1, the V gene TRBV9, with unresolved D. V lost 5 bases, J lost 3 bases, and 11 bases lay in between. The CDR3 runs to 13 residues. Germline V lookup: CDR1 SGDLS, CDR2 YYNGEE. The CDR3 DNA reads TGTGCCAGCAGGGCTTACACCGACACTGAAGCTTTCTTT. It codes for CASRAYTDTEAFF.

The genes are TRBV15 and TRBJ1-6; TRBD1 agrees at 9 bases. The CDR3 sequence is 15 residues long. J gave up 10 bases and V 0 bases, and 4 bases lay outside the gene matches. From germline, CDR1 is LNHNV and CDR2 YYDKDF (reference sequence). The CDR3 is CATSRDNRGLSPLHF. For the CDR3, the DNA is TGTGCCACCAGCAGAGATAACAGGGGGCTCTCACCCCTCCACTTT.

The chain couples TRBV28 to TRBJ2-1; 8 bases match TRBD2. V shed 2 bases and J 8 bases; nucleotides not matched to a gene: 2. CDR1 is MDHEN, CDR2 SYDVKM, per germline. The CDR3 contains 13 residues. CDR3 sequence: CASSLVAGHEQFF. As DNA, the CDR3 is TGTGCCAGCAGTTTAGTAGCGGGGCATGAGCAGTTCTTC.

J is TRBJ2-5 and V is TRBV29-1; D tentatively reads TRBD1 or TRBD2 (6 bases each). This CDR3 region has 13 residues. V lost 2 bases to trimming and J lost 2 bases, with 9 bases between them. The germline V gene encodes CDR1 SQVTM and CDR2 ANQGSEA. CDR3 DNA sequence: TGCAGCGTTGAACGGGGGCCGCAAGAGACCCAGTACTTC. Residues: CSVERGPQETQYF. Complete variable domain (other parts from reference TRBV29-1 and TRBJ2-5): SAVISQKPSRDICQRGTSLTIQCQVDSQVTMMFWYRQQPGQSLTLIATANQGSEATYESGFVIDKFPISRPNLTFSTLTVSNMSPEDSSIYLCSVERGPQETQYFGPGTRLLVL.

The chain links TRBV2 to TRBJ2-7; D not certain. Germline V gene sequence: CDR1 SNHLY, CDR2 FYNNEI. V was pared by 3 bases and J by 3 bases, with 9 bases between. CDR3 length equals 13 residues. The CDR3 DNA sequence: TGTGCCAGCAGTGACGTGTTCAGCTACGAGCAGTACGTC. It encodes CASSDVFSYEQYV.

The V and J genes are TRBV6-5 and TRBJ2-6; D might be TRBD1 or TRBD2, each matching 5 bases. The CDR3 is 15 amino acids. Trimming left V 7 bases short and J 2 bases short, with 12 bases between. Germline V CDR1 and CDR2: MNHEY, SVGAGI. CDR3 sequence: CASTPVGAGANVLTF. The CDR3, as DNA: TGTGCCAGCACCCCGGTGGGGGCTGGGGCCAACGTCCTGACTTTC.

Regarding this clone: Other nucleotide sequences from this sample produce the same CDR3. CDR3 loop: CASSSRDRVGNEQYV. CDR3 DNA: TGTGCCAGTAGTTCCCGGGACAGGGTTGGAAACGAGCAGTACGTC. This chain joins TRBV2 and TRBJ2-7; 9 bases are shared with TRBD1. The CDR3 length is 15 residues. V shed 9 bases, J shed 5 bases, and the junction held 14 bases outside the gene matches. Germline-derived CDR1 and CDR2 are SNHLY and FYNNEI.

This chain joins TRBV28 and TRBJ2-3; 11 bases match TRBD2. Germline loops: CDR1 MDHEN, CDR2 SYDVKM. The CDR3 loop spans 16 amino acids. V gave up 3 bases and J gave up 1 base; unmatched junction bases: 3. The CDR3 bases are TGTGCCAGCAGTTTGGGACTAGCGGTGCGCACAGATACGCAGTATTTT. This gives the protein CASSLGLAVRTDTQYF.

This chain uses TRBV19 with TRBJ2-1; no definite D call. The V gene lost 6 bases and the J gene lost 7 bases, with 10 bases spanning the gap. There are 12 residues in the CDR3. Germline V gene lookup returns CDR1 LNHDA and CDR2 SQIVND (reference sequence). The CDR3 spells CASSNPWNEQFF. The CDR3 nucleotides are TGTGCCAGTAGCAACCCTTGGAATGAGCAGTTCTTC.

The chain has TRBV18 and TRBJ1-1; TRBD1 aligns across 8 bases. This CDR3 region has 12 residues. V lost 6 bases and J lost 11; bases outside the gene matches: 8. Germline-derived CDR1 and CDR2 are KGHSH and LQKENI. The CDR3 region is CASSPGQGLAFF. The CDR3 region has the DNA TGTGCCAGCTCCCCCGGACAGGGTTTGGCTTTCTTT.

The V call is TRBV5-4, the J call TRBJ1-4, with D perhaps TRBD1 (5 bases). V gave up 5 bases and J gave up 14 bases, with 16 bases separating them. CDR1 is SGHNT, CDR2 YYREEE, per germline (reference sequence). The length of the CDR3 is 12 residues. The chain's CDR3 is CASSVEGLGLFF. The CDR3 nucleotides are TGTGCCAGCAGTGTGGAGGGACTGGGGCTGTTTTTT.

The chain recombines TRBV5-1 with TRBJ2-2; unclear D gene. The CDR3 spans 15 residues. Looked up from germline, CDR1 is SGHRS and CDR2 is YFSETQ. Trimming cost V 0 bases and J 3 bases, with 9 bases left between them. This CDR3 reads CASSLDGQDTGELFF. CDR3 coding DNA: TGCGCCAGCAGCTTGGACGGTCAGGACACCGGGGAGCTGTTTTTT.

The chain has TRBV10-3 and TRBJ2-3; perhaps TRBD2 as D (6 bases). Germline CDR1 and CDR2: ENHRY and SYGVKD. V shed 10 bases and J shed 4 bases, with 9 bases lying between them. The CDR3 sequence is 11 residues long. In nucleotides, the CDR3 is TGTGCCACGCTAGCGTCAGATACGCAGTATTTT. Protein sequence: CATLASDTQYF.

For the CDR3, the DNA is TGTGCCAGCAGCGTAGGGGGGCAAGGAAACACCATATATTTT. Protein: CASSVGGQGNTIYF. The chain recombines TRBV9 with TRBJ1-3; tentatively, D is TRBD1 (6 bases). In germline, CDR1 is SGDLS, CDR2 YYNGEE. The V gene lost 0 bases and the J gene lost 4 bases, with 8 bases spanning the gap. The length of the CDR3 is 14 residues.

This clone was picked up one time. Different DNA sequences within this sample yield the same CDR3. The gene calls are TRBV19 and TRBJ1-1, with D hard to call. Per the germline V gene, CDR1 is LNHDA and CDR2 is SQIVND (reference sequence). The length of the CDR3 is 13 residues. V was clipped by 4 bases and J by 2 bases, with 8 bases between them. CDR3 in amino acids: CASSTQVNTEAFF. The CDR3 DNA sequence: TGTGCCAGTAGTACCCAGGTAAACACTGAAGCTTTCTTT.

The chain carries TRBV6-5 and TRBJ1-1; D is perhaps TRBD1 (5 bases). Germline lookup yields CDR1 MNHEY and CDR2 SVGAGI. The CDR3 length is 15 residues. V lost 2 bases to trimming and J lost 2 bases, with 12 bases between them. CDR3 coding DNA: TGTGCCAGCAGTTACAGGGGAACAGCTAACACTGAAGCTTTCTTT. This gives the protein CASSYRGTANTEAFF.

The chain links TRBV27 to TRBJ2-7, with TRBD2 identical over 9 bases. Germline trimming cut 2 bases from V and 0 bases from J; bases unmatched to any gene: 8. The CDR3 length is 17 residues. Germline assignment: CDR1 MNHEY and CDR2 SMNVEV (reference sequence). The CDR3 DNA reads TGTGCCAGCAGTTTAAGGGGGCGGGGGGGTGGCTCCTACGAGCAGTACGTC. This codes for CASSLRGRGGGSYEQYV.

The chain couples TRBV5-6 to TRBJ1-2; 8 bases line up with TRBD1. J was trimmed by 4 bases and V by 4 bases; bases with no gene match: 9. CDR1 is SGHDT, CDR2 YYEEEE, per germline. This CDR3 region has 15 residues. As DNA, the CDR3 is TGTGCCAGCAGCCGAACGGGACAGGTGGGCTATGGCTACACCTTC. This sequence encodes CASSRTGQVGYGYTF.

The V gene is TRBV9, the J gene TRBJ2-1; 11 bases agree with TRBD1. CDR1 and CDR2 from the germline V gene are SGDLS and YYNGEE. The ends lost 4 bases at V and 3 bases at J; junction bases unmatched: 6. This CDR3 spans 16 amino acids. The CDR3 protein is CASSPRGTGGYNEQFF. The CDR3, as DNA: TGTGCCAGCAGCCCCCGGGGGACAGGGGGCTACAATGAGCAGTTCTTC.

The chain recombines TRBV9 with TRBJ2-1, with D perhaps TRBD1 (8 bases). CDR1 and CDR2 (germline): SGDLS, YYNGEE. The germline V and J ends were trimmed by 3 bases and 1 base, with 11 bases remaining between them. The CDR3 extends over 15 amino acids. The CDR3 region is CASSDRGGSYNEQFF. The DNA for the CDR3 is TGTGCCAGCAGCGACAGGGGGGGATCCTACAATGAGCAGTTCTTC.

The chain joins TRBV30 to TRBJ1-6; 9 positions match TRBD1. Trimming at V came to 3 bases and at J to 8 bases, leaving 5 bases not matched to a gene. In germline, CDR1 is GTSNPN, CDR2 SVGIG (reference sequence). This CDR3 spans 14 amino acids. CDR3 sequence reads: CAWRGTGPDSPLHF. The CDR3 nucleotides are TGTGCCTGGAGGGGGACAGGGCCGGATTCACCCCTCCACTTT. The entire variable domain, with the rest obtained from reference TRBV30 and TRBJ1-6, is as follows: SQTIHQWPATLVQPVGSPLSLECTVEGTSNPNLYWYRQAAGRGLQLLFYSVGIGQISSEVPQNLSASRPQDRQFILSSKKLLLSDSGFYLCAWRGTGPDSPLHFGNGTRLTVT.

This clone was found once. The chain recombines TRBV9 with TRBJ2-3; D may be TRBD1 (6 bases). The CDR3 runs to 13 residues. The V end was cut by 0 bases, the J end by 6 bases, with 8 bases between. Germline values: CDR1 SGDLS, CDR2 YYNGEE. The CDR3 is CASSVEQGDTQYF. The DNA for the CDR3 is TGTGCCAGCAGCGTAGAGCAGGGGGATACGCAGTATTTT. Combining the CDR3 with reference TRBV9 and TRBJ2-3 gives the whole variable domain DSGVTQTPKHLITATGQRVTLRCSPRSGDLSVYWYQQSLDQGLQFLIQYYNGEERAKGNILERFSAQQFPDLHSELNLSSLELGDSALYFCASSVEQGDTQYFGPGTRLTVL.

V and J are TRBV18 and TRBJ1-6; D ambiguous. The CDR3 loop spans 14 amino acids. Germline V gene lookup returns CDR1 KGHSH and CDR2 LQKENI. Trimming took 2 bases from V and 1 from J, leaving 3 bases between them. In DNA, the CDR3 is TGTGCCAGCTCACCAACATCCTATAATTCACCCCTCCACTTT. It is translated as CASSPTSYNSPLHF.

This clone was found once. The chain couples TRBV5-5 to TRBJ1-5; possible D gene TRBD1, 5 bases. V lost 4 bases and J 0 bases, leaving 20 bases between the germline ends. Germline loops: CDR1 SGHKS, CDR2 YYEKEE (reference sequence). The CDR3 contains 18 residues. The CDR3 DNA follows: TGTGCCAGCAGCGTGGATAGGGTCGGGGGGAATAGCAATCAGCCCCAGCATTTT. It codes for CASSVDRVGGNSNQPQHF.

The rearrangement uses TRBV7-6 and TRBJ2-5; perhaps TRBD2 as D (5 bases). Germline values: CDR1 SGHVS, CDR2 FNYEAQ. The CDR3 totals 14 residues. V lost 5 bases and J 5 bases, leaving 15 bases between the germline ends. CDR3 protein: CASSVSVTTETQYF. CDR3 coding DNA: TGTGCCAGCAGCGTTAGCGTCACAACGGAGACCCAGTACTTC.